This T cell receptor (beta chain) appears in the sequencing data of a study of post-analysis software for immune sequencing data. Findings of the study overall: Four or five TRBV segments were significantly more frequent in patients than in controls. TRBV5-6, TRBV5-1 and TRBV20-1 were among these segments. The normalized Chao1 diversity of multiple sclerosis patients was significantly lower than that of controls.

This clonotype was observed many times. The antigen is unknown. Tagging with unique molecular identifiers was a feature of the TCR beta cDNA libraries. TCRdb independently ran MiXCR on the PCR reads; one entry per CDR3 protein. Of around 250,000 distinct CDR3 sequences in the sample, roughly a third are singletons; the top ten hold around 5.2%. The V and J ends lost 0 bases and 10 bases respectively, with 16 bases between them. Germline V gene sequence: CDR1 DFQATT, CDR2 SNEGSKA (reference sequence). The CDR3 runs to 14 residues. The chain has TRBV20-1 and TRBJ2-1; no clear D gene. Specimen: blood. The TCR sequence derives from a girl between 5 and 17 years old with multiple sclerosis. CDR3 coding DNA: TGCAGTGCTAGAGATCCGACGAGTCCCCACGAGCAGTTCTTC. It is translated as CSARDPTSPHEQFF.